This T cell receptor (beta chain) was identified during a study of graft-versus-host responses after intestinal transplantation. Study-level background: The transplants performed in recipients were multivisceral, liver-intestinal, or isolated intestinal. All of the recipients had induction that used anti-thymocyte globulin, then tacrolimus and steroids for around 3 years.

Sequencing used immunoSEQ multiplex PCR; TCRdb keeps in-frame clones, though not all of them. The table shows about 25,000 clones, with 90% to 95% occurring only once. Study-wide results and limits: Within the allografts of patients who had graft-donor T cell macrochimerism, graft-versus-host to host-versus-graft clonal ratios were high.

Remarks on this clone: Its antigen is unknown.

The V gene's germline CDR1 is LGHNT and CDR2 FRNRAP. The CDR3 has 15 residues. V lost 6 bases and J lost 2, with 13 bases in between. Specimen: PBMCs, collected 18 days after transplant. The chain employs TRBV12-5 and TRBJ2-2; a weak D match, TRBD2 (5 bases). The origin of this receptor is a human patient who received an intestinal transplant, so some T cells may come from the graft donor. CDR3 in amino acids: CASGPAGPNTGELFF. The CDR3 nucleotides are TGTGCTAGTGGGCCGGCGGGTCCAAACACCGGGGAGCTGTTTTTT.